In this sample, the clone carrying this TCR beta chain turned up many times. What it binds is not known. This sample was taken from a study of T and B cells in COVID-19 patients. As for the study in general: Median age was about 35 years in the recovered cohort and approximately 72 years in the active-infection cohort. In the active-infection cohort, nine tenths of the roughly 20 patients had comorbidities linked to unfavorable COVID-19 outcome. Study-wide findings and caveats: The recovered cohort had fewer than 3,000 exclusive TCR clusters, including 30 or so low generation probability clusters.

Germline CDR1 and CDR2: MNHEY and SMNVEV (reference sequence). V dropped 4 bases and J dropped 7; count of bases not matched to a gene: 8. The CDR3 extends over 15 amino acids. Blood genomic DNA input for TRB amplification was 250-500 ng. Multiplex PCR with BIOMED2 TRB-A/B primer pools amplified TRB rearrangements. TCRdb analysed the multiplex PCR reads with MiXCR anew, one entry per CDR3 protein. The table records more than 20,000 distinct CDR3 sequences, about 33% of them present only once. The source is a human donor who had recovered from COVID-19. The sample consisted of blood. V and J are TRBV27 and TRBJ1-4, with 8 bases fitting TRBD1. Written as DNA, the CDR3 is TGTGCCAGCAGTTCACAGGGGGGGACAGCTGAAAAACTGTTTTTT. The encoded protein is CASSSQGGTAEKLFF.